The clone carrying this TCR beta chain has a handful of counts. Its specificity is not known. The sample is drawn from a study of regulatory T cells in long-lasting Graves disease. Study-level points and caveats: Having few samples may have compromised the accuracy.

Time point of the sample: persistent/refractory GD, antithyroid drugs over 5 years with positive TRAb. After RNA was extracted from PBMCs, the TCR library was made from it. American Thyroid Association guidelines were used to diagnose Graves' disease. V lost 4 bases, J lost 1 base, and 13 bases lay in between. CDR3 length: 15 amino acids. The germline gives CDR1 SEHNR, CDR2 FQNEAQ (reference sequence). The authors built TCR beta libraries using iRepertoire HTBI primers and Arm-PCR of CDR3 regions. TCRdb reprocessed the multiplex PCR reads with MiXCR, giving one entry per CDR3 protein. The data show about 430,000 distinct CDR3 sequences, with around 23% seen just once and over 11% held by the top ten.

The receptor was isolated from a female donor with Graves disease. The sequences come from peripheral blood mononuclear cells (PBMCs), collected when the disease was refractory, from a patient treated with antithyroid drugs. The chain is built from TRBV7-9 and TRBJ1-1; a weak D match, TRBD1 (6 bases). The CDR3 region is CASSSQGKQNTEAFF. The DNA for the CDR3 is TGTGCCAGCAGCTCACAGGGAAAACAGAACACTGAAGCTTTCTTT.